The clone carrying this T cell receptor (beta chain) has only a few counts. Its matching antigen is unknown. TCRdb called the PCR reads again in MiXCR, with one record for every CDR3 protein. The data show some 680,000 distinct CDR3 sequences, around 25% seen once. The germline V gene has CDR1 SNHLY and CDR2 FYNNEI. Trimming removed 9 bases from V and 2 bases from J; junction bases left unmatched: 7. The CDR3 is 13 residues long. In the sort, naive CD8 T cells were defined as CD8+CD4-CCR7+CD45RA+. This specimen comes from a study of molecular identifiers for immune sequencing clone quantification. Overall study results and limits: Spiked Jurkat TCR RNA from one cell was reportedly detectable among around 960,000 naive cells.

The sequencing input was naive CD8+ T cells from blood, with Jurkat cell RNA spiked in. The subset here: FACS-sorted CD8+CD4-CCR7+CD45RA+ naive T cells. The TCR originated in a human donor in good health. Some libraries in this study had Jurkat cell RNA spiked in. The V call is TRBV2, the J call TRBJ2-7, with 7 bases that match TRBD1. For the CDR3, the DNA is TGTGCCAGGGGGACAGCCACACCCTACGAGCAGTACTTC. Amino acid sequence: CARGTATPYEQYF.